This T cell receptor (beta chain) was sequenced in a study of T cell repertoires in cytomegalovirus infection. Study summary: Well-studied HLA-B-restricted epitopes and recently identified HLA-C-restricted epitopes of CMV were both used in the study. Public TCR beta signatures marked donors with CMV infection and the matching HLA.

TCRdb fed the reads into MiXCR, producing one record per CDR3 protein. This table holds a few hundred thousand distinct CDR3 sequences, just under 40% found once. Germline V gene sequence: CDR1 MNHEY, CDR2 SVGEGT. The CDR3 is 18 amino acids. Trimming removed 6 bases from V and 3 bases from J, with 24 bases in between. There are a few counts of this clonotype. Its antigen is as yet unknown. Findings of the study overall: CMV carriers having the relevant HLA were flagged by cumulative public TCR beta family frequency. HLA-C-restricted CMV-specific TCR beta clonotypes prevailed in the ex vivo response.

Here the sequenced sample was cultured PBMCs, taken from culture after CMV antigen stimulation. This sequence joins TRBV6-2 or TRBV6-3 and TRBJ2-1; D possibly corresponds to TRBD1 (5 bases). This clonotype was sampled from a human donor in good health (CMV status not recorded). Some clones in this sample may be carry-over from other donors' samples. The CDR3 sequence is CASSRLGAEKGGYNEQFF. The CDR3 DNA is TGTGCCAGCAGCCGTCTTGGGGCCGAGAAGGGCGGCTACAATGAGCAGTTCTTC.